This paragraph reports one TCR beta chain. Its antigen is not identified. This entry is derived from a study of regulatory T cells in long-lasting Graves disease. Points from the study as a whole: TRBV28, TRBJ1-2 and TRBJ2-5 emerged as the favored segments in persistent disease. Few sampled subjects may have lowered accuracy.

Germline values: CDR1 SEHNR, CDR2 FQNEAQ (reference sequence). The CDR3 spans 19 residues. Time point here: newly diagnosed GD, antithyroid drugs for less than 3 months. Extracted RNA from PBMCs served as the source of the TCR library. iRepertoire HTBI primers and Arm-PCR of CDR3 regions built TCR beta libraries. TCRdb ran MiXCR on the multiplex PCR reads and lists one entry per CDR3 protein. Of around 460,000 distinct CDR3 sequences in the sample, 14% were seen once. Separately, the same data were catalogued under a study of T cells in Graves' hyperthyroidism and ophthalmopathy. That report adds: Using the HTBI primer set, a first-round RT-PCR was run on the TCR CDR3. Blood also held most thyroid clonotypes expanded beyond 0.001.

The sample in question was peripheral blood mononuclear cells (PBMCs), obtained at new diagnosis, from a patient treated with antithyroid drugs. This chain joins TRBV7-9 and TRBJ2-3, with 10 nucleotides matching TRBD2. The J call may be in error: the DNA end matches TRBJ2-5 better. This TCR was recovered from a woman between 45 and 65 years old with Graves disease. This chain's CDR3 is CASSLTSRPSGSSGETQYF. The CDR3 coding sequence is TGTGCCAGCAGCTTAACCTCCCGGCCTAGCGGGAGTTCGGGAGAGACCCAGTACTTC.